These T cell receptor beta chains were read from a single sample in a study of control samples from healthy donors and cancer patients. Produced via immunoSEQ multiplex PCR; TCRdb's table is partial and in-frame only. Of under 150,000 clones in the sample, about 88% were seen once. The sequenced material came from blood. These receptors were collected from a young woman in good health. The CDR3 runs from the conserved cysteine through the conserved F or W. Each record gives: V gene, D gene, clone size, J gene, CDR3 DNA, CDR3 protein. The D gene is left open where the match is weak. Only part of the rows carry a size: once, few, many, or a class if the clone is expanded.

>TRBV18|NA|NA|TRBJ2-2
TGTGCCAGCTCTCACAGGGAGGGCGCGAACACCGGGGAGCTGTTTTTT
CASSHREGANTGELFF
>TRBV14|NA|NA|TRBJ1-1
TGTGCCAGCAGCCAAGTAGGCAGCCCCAGGATGGCTTTCTTT
CASSQVGSPRMAFF
>TRBV6-2/TRBV6-3|NA|few|TRBJ2-1
TGTGCCAGCAGTTATGGAGGGGCTAACTCCTACAATGAGCAGTTCTTC
CASSYGGANSYNEQFF
>TRBV9|NA|NA|TRBJ2-5
TGTGCCAGCAGCGTAGGACCCCGGCTGGAGACCCAGTACTTC
CASSVGPRLETQYF
>TRBV19|NA|NA|TRBJ2-1
TGTGCCAGTAGTATACCCGGGAATGAGCAGTTCTTC
CASSIPGNEQFF
>TRBV10-3|TRBD1|NA|TRBJ1-5
TGTGCCATCAGTGAGTCAGACAGGGGGGGCAATCAGCCCCAGCATTTT
CAISESDRGGNQPQHF
>TRBV7-9|NA|NA|TRBJ2-7
TGTGCCAGCAGCTTAGGAGACGACACGACCTACGAGCAGTACTTC
CASSLGDDTTYEQYF
>TRBV6-5|NA|NA|TRBJ1-2
TGTGCCAGCAGTTACTCGAAGGAGGGCTATGGCTACACCTTC
CASSYSKEGYGYTF
>TRBV29-1|NA|NA|TRBJ2-7
TGCAGCGCCAGAACCGGGACGGTCAAGTACGAGCAGTACTTC
CSARTGTVKYEQYF
>TRBV19|NA|NA|TRBJ1-1
TGTGCCAGTAGCCCTGGGTCGGGATCTGAAGCTTTCTTT
CASSPGSGSEAFF
>TRBV25-1|NA|NA|TRBJ1-1
TGTGCCAGCAGTGAATTTAGGGGGAACACTGAAGCTTTCTTT
CASSEFRGNTEAFF
>TRBV7-8|TRBD2|NA|TRBJ2-1
TGTGCCAGCACCTCCCGACTAGCGGGAGCCCTCGGCAATGAGCAGTTCTTC
CASTSRLAGALGNEQFF
>TRBV11-3|TRBD2|NA|TRBJ2-1
TGTGCCAGCAGCTCCGGGACTAGCCAGCACAATGAGCAGTTCTTC
CASSSGTSQHNEQFF
>TRBV6-5|TRBD2|NA|TRBJ2-5
TGTGCCAGCAGAGTAGCGGGAGTCCAAGAGACCCAGTACTTC
CASRVAGVQETQYF
>TRBV5-6|TRBD1|NA|TRBJ1-5
TGTGCCAGCAGCAAGACAGGGGAGTTCGACCAGCCCCAGCATTTT
CASSKTGEFDQPQHF
>TRBV7-8|NA|NA|TRBJ1-4
TGTGCCGTCCAGGGGACCCCTAATGAAAAACTGTTTTTT
CAVQGTPNEKLFF
>TRBV30|NA|NA|TRBJ2-1
TGTGCCTGGAGTCCCGGGACTTACTCGAGCTCCTACAATGAGCAGTTCTTC
CAWSPGTYSSSYNEQFF
>TRBV6-4|TRBD2|NA|TRBJ2-3
TGTGCCAGCAGTGAGGGACTAGCCTCGGATACGCAGTATTTT
CASSEGLASDTQYF
>TRBV6-4|NA|NA|TRBJ2-7
TGTGCCAGCAGTGACTCGGTGACACCCTCCTACGAGCAGTACTTC
CASSDSVTPSYEQYF
>TRBV19|NA|NA|TRBJ1-1
TGTGCCAGTAGTATACCGGGTTTGTCTGAAGCTTTCTTT
CASSIPGLSEAFF
>TRBV6-2/TRBV6-3|TRBD2|NA|TRBJ2-5
TGTGCCAGCAGTTTACTGACTAGCGGGAGCCAAGAGACCCAGTACTTC
CASSLLTSGSQETQYF
>TRBV14|NA|NA|TRBJ1-1
TGTGCCAGCAGTCGCCAGGGCTACACTGAAGCTTTCTTT
CASSRQGYTEAFF
>TRBV19|NA|NA|TRBJ1-4
TGTGCCAGTAGTAAGTCCGGTCCTGATGGTGAAAAACTGTTTTTT
CASSKSGPDGEKLFF
>TRBV12-3/TRBV12-4|NA|NA|TRBJ1-1
TGTGCCAGCAGCGAGAACACTGAAGCTTTCTTT
CASSENTEAFF
>TRBV6-1|NA|NA|TRBJ2-2
TGTGCCAGCAGTGAATGGCGGTCGAACACCGGGGAGCTGTTTTTT
CASSEWRSNTGELFF
>TRBV5-1|NA|NA|TRBJ2-5
TGCGCCAGCAGCTTTAACCAGGGGGGGCAAGAGACCCAGTACTTC
CASSFNQGGQETQYF
>TRBV9|NA|NA|TRBJ1-1
TGTGCCAGCAGCGTAGCTACGGGGGTGGGGACTGAAGCTTTCTTT
CASSVATGVGTEAFF
>TRBV6-4|NA|NA|TRBJ2-1
TGTGCCAGCATGGGGGAAGGAAATGAGCAGTTCTTC
CASMGEGNEQFF
>TRBV28|NA|NA|TRBJ1-5
TGTGCCAGCAGTTTGGAAAGGGGAAGCAATCAGCCCCAGCATTTT
CASSLERGSNQPQHF
>TRBV19|TRBD2|few|TRBJ2-3
TGTGCCAGTAGAGGGACTAGCGGGACGACAGATACGCAGTATTTT
CASRGTSGTTDTQYF
>TRBV30|TRBD1|NA|TRBJ1-2
TGTGCCTGGAGTGTGACAGGGGCAGTGGATGGCTACACCTTC
CAWSVTGAVDGYTF
>TRBV7-8|TRBD1|NA|TRBJ1-1
TGTGCCAGCAGCTTAGAAGGGACAGGGGAATTTTTGGGCACTGAAGCTTTCTTT
CASSLEGTGEFLGTEAFF
>TRBV9|NA|NA|TRBJ1-6
TGTGCCAGCAGCGTAGGGCTGCCCAGCTCACCCCTCCACTTT
CASSVGLPSSPLHF